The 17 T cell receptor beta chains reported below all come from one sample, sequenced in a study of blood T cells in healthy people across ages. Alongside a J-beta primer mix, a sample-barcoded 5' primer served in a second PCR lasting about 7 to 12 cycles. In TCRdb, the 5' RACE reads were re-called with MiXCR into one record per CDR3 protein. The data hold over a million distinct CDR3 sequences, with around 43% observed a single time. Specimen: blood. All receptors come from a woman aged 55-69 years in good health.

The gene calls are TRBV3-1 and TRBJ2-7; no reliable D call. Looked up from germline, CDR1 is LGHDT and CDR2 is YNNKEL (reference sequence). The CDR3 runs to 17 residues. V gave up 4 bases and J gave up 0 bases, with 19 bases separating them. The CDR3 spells CASSPGMITSSSYEQYF. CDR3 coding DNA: TGTGCCAGCAGCCCCGGTATGATTACCTCCAGCTCCTACGAGCAGTACTTC.

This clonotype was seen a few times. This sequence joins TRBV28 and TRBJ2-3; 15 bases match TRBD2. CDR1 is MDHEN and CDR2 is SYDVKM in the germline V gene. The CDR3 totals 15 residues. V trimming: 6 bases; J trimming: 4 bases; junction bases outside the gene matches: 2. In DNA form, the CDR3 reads TGTGCCAGCAGGGGGACTAGCGGGAGGTCAGATACGCAGTATTTT. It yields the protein CASRGTSGRSDTQYF.

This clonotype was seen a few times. DNA of the CDR3: TGTGCCACCAGCAGAGATGGGCTAGCGCCCGTCTACGAGCAGTACTTC. Protein product: CATSRDGLAPVYEQYF. This sequence joins TRBV15 and TRBJ2-7; D might be TRBD2 (6 bases). This CDR3 is built from 16 residues. Trimming cost V 0 bases and J 3 bases, with 15 bases left between them. Germline V gene data show CDR1 as LNHNV and CDR2 as YYDKDF (reference sequence).

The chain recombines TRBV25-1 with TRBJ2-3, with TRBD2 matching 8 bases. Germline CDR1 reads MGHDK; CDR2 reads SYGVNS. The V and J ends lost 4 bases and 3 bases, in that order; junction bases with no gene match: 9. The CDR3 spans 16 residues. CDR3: CASSAVRGGRTDTQYF. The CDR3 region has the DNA TGTGCCAGCAGTGCGGTTCGCGGCGGGAGGACAGATACGCAGTATTTT.

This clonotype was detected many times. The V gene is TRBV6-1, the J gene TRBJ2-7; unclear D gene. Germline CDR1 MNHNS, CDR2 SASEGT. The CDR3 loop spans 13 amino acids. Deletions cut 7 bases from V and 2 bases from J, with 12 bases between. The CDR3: CASTRGAPYEQYF. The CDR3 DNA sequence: TGTGCCAGCACTCGCGGAGCCCCCTACGAGCAGTACTTC.

The CDR3 coding sequence is TGTGCCAGCAGCCAGAAGACTAGAGGGAGAGGGGATGAGCAGTACTTC. Protein sequence: CASSQKTRGRGDEQYF. The chain couples TRBV3-1 to TRBJ2-5, with a tentative D call TRBD2 (6 bases). Germline loops: CDR1 LGHDT, CDR2 YNNKEL (reference sequence). Between the trimmed V and J ends, which lost 3 bases and 11 bases, there was a span of 25 bases. The CDR3 covers 16 residues.

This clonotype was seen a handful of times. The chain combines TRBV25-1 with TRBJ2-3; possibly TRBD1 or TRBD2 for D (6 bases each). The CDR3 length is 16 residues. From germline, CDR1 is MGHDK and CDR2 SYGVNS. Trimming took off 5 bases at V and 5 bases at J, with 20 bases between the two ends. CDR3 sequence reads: CASSSGGVYKGDTQYF. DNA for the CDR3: TGTGCCAGCAGTTCCGGGGGCGTGTATAAGGGAGATACGCAGTATTTT.

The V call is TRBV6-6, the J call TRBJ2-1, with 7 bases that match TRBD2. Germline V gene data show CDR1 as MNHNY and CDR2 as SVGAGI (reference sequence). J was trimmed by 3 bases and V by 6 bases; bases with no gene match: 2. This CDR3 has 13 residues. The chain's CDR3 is CASRPSGYNEQFF. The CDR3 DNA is TGTGCCAGCAGACCTAGCGGCTACAATGAGCAGTTCTTC.

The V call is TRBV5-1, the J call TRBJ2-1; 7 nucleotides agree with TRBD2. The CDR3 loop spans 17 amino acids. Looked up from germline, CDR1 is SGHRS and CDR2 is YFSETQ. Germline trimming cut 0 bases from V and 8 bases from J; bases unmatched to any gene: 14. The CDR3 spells CASSLGSTRREIYEQFF. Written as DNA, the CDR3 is TGCGCCAGCAGCTTGGGATCTACTCGGCGGGAGATCTATGAGCAGTTCTTC. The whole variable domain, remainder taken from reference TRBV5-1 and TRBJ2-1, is KAGVTQTPRYLIKTRGQQVTLSCSPISGHRSVSWYQQTPGQGLQFLFEYFSETQRNKGNFPGRFSGRQFSNSRSEMNVSTLELGDSALYLCASSLGSTRREIYEQFFGPGTRLTVL.

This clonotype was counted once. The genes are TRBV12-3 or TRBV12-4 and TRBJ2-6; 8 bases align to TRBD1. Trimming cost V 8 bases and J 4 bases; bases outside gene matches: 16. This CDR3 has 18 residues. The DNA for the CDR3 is TGTGCCAGCTGCCGTGAGGACAGGGATCTCTTGGGGGCCAACGTCCTGACTTTC. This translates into CASCREDRDLLGANVLTF.

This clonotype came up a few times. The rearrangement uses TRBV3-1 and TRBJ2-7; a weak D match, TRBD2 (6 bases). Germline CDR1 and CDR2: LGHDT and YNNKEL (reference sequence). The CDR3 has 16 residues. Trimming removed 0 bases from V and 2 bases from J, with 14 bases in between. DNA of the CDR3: TGTGCCAGCAGCCAAGATAGGGACTGGGGAACCTACGAGCAGTACTTC. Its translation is CASSQDRDWGTYEQYF.

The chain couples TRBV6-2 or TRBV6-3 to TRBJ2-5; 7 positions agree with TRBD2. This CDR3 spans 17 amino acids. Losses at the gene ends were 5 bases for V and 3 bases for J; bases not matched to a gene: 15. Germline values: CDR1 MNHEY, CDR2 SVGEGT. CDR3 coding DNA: TGTGCCAGCAGTACCTACCCCCGTGGGGGGGGGAAAGAGACCCAGTACTTC. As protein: CASSTYPRGGGKETQYF.

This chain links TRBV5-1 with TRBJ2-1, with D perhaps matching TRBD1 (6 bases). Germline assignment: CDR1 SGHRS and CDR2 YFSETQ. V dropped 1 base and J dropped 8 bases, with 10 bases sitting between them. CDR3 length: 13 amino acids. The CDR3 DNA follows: TGCGCCAGCAGCTTGATCAGGGGTGATGAGCAGTTCTTC. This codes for CASSLIRGDEQFF.

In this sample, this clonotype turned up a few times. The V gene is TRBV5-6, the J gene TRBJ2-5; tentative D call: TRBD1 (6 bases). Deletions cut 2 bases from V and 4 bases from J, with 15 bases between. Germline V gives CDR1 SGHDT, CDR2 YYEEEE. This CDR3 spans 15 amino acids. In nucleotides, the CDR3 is TGTGCCAGCAGCTTTGTGGGGGCTGGGGGAGAGACCCAGTACTTC. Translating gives CASSFVGAGGETQYF.

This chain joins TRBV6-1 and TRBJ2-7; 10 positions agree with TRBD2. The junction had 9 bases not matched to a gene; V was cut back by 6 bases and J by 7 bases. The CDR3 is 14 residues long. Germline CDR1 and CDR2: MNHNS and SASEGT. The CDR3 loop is CASRSTSGTGEQYF. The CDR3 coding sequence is TGTGCCAGCAGGTCCACTAGCGGGACGGGAGAGCAGTACTTC.

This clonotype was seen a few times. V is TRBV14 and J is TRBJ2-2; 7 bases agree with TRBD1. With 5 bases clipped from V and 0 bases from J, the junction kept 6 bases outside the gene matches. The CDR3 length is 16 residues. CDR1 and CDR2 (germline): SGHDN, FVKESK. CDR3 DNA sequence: TGTGCCAGCAGCGAATACAGGGGAGCGAACACCGGGGAGCTGTTTTTT. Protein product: CASSEYRGANTGELFF. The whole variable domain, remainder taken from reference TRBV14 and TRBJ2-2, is EAGVTQFPSHSVIEKGQTVTLRCDPISGHDNLYWYRRVMGKEIKFLLHFVKESKQDESGMPNNRFLAERTGGTYSTLKVQPAELEDSGVYFCASSEYRGANTGELFFGEGSRLTVL.

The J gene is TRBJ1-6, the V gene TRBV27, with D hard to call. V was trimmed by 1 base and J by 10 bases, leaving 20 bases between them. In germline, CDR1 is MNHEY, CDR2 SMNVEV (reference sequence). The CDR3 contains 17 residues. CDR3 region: CASSLLPGLGIRSPLHF. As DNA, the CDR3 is TGTGCCAGCAGTTTATTACCGGGCTTAGGGATTAGATCACCCCTCCACTTT.